This TCR beta chain originates from a study of tumor-infiltrating lymphocytes in primary liver carcinoma. General study results and limits: Roughly 7.5-25% of top clones, and no more, occurred in all five tumor regions. Compared with blood, tumor repertoires held significantly more in their top 250 clones.

The CDR3 loop spans 14 amino acids. Germline-derived CDR1 and CDR2 are SQVTM and ANQGSEA. Worth noting for this clonotype: The target antigen is unknown. A read error is possible here, since a much larger clone lies one base away.

A constant-region primer primed TCR beta cDNA synthesis from 400 to 600 ng of total RNA. The TCR beta library was amplified through three nested multiplex PCR rounds in a modified ARM-PCR procedure. Running 9 to 10 cycles apiece, the first two PCR rounds relied on TRBV1-TRBV30 forward primers together with a C-beta reverse primer. MiXCR, applied by TCRdb to the multiplex PCR reads, yields one record per CDR3 protein. The table has nearly 45,000 distinct CDR3 sequences, approximately 70% seen once. Taking about 18-32 mg of unsorted bulk tissue, the authors co-extracted RNA and DNA. Tumor regions sampled: superior, inferior, left, right poles, and centre. All of the tumor samples contained over 75% viable tumor cells.

The receptor was isolated from a man between 40 and 49 years old with primary liver carcinoma and hepatitis B virus infection. The rearrangement uses TRBV29-1 and TRBJ2-1; the match to TRBD2 covers 13 bases. The sequenced sample was liver tumor tissue from sampling region 2. This sample's subset: tumor region T2, inferior pole. The CDR3 DNA is TGCAGCTTCCGTGGGACTAGCGGGATAGGTGAGCAGCTCTTC. It yields the protein CSFRGTSGIGEQLF.